Given below is one T cell receptor beta chain in context. Its antigen is undetermined. These data come from a study of identical twins. Trimming took off 3 bases at V and 1 base at J, with 14 bases between the two ends. The CDR3 totals 16 residues. cDNA molecules carried unique molecular identifiers, and template switching added a universal primer site. TCRdb redid the calling of the 5' RACE reads with MiXCR, one entry per CDR3 protein. This sample carries around 680,000 distinct CDR3 sequences, about 9.4% of them seen once, and the ten largest clones take 0.98%. Findings and limits, study-wide: Cross-sectional statistical analysis, not tracking of the same donors, underpinned the conclusions.

This sample was shared with a second study, whose subject was yellow fever vaccine responses in identical twins.

Input material: PBMCs. The source is a woman aged 18-30 years in good health. This chain uses TRBV12-3 or TRBV12-4 with TRBJ2-3, with D perhaps assigned TRBD1 or TRBD2 (6 bases each). The CDR3 loop is CASSFGGGKRTDTQYF. CDR3 nucleotide sequence: TGTGCCAGCAGTTTTGGGGGCGGGAAACGCACAGATACGCAGTATTTT.